A selection of T cell receptor beta chains follows, all from one sample in a study of cytomegalovirus exposure and HLA in healthy donors. Measured with immunoSEQ multiplex PCR; TCRdb has only the in-frame clones, and not every one. Among about 200,000 clones listed, over 60% were seen once. Source material: PBMCs. The source is a woman in her twenties or thirties in good health and CMV-seropositive. Both conserved end residues are part of each CDR3. A D gene is named only where the DNA matches it firmly. Size is omitted from some rows. Given values are once, few, many or a class for expanded clones.

CDR3nt,CDR3aa,v_gene,j_gene,d_gene,abundance,len
TGTGCCAGCAGACTACAGGGAGATACGCAGTATTTT,CASRLQGDTQYF,TRBV28,TRBJ2-3,NA,NA,12
TGTGCCATCAGGGGGACAGGGCTTTTCCTCAATGAGCAGTTCTTC,CAIRGTGLFLNEQFF,TRBV10-3,TRBJ2-1,TRBD1,NA,15
TGCGCCAGCAGCCAAGTCCAGCGTGGGAATGAGCAGTTCTTC,CASSQVQRGNEQFF,TRBV4-1,TRBJ2-1,NA,NA,14
TGCAGCGTTTTGGACACCCGCTTAGGAGAGACCCAGTACTTC,CSVLDTRLGETQYF,TRBV29-1,TRBJ2-5,NA,NA,14
TGTGCCAGCAGTTTGGACTCATTCAATGGCTACACCTTC,CASSLDSFNGYTF,TRBV28,TRBJ1-2,NA,NA,13
TGTGCCAGCAGTACTGACAGCTCCTACGAGCAGTACTTC,CASSTDSSYEQYF,TRBV2,TRBJ2-7,NA,NA,13
TGTGCCAGCAGCTTAACCCCATGGGCGGGAGACGGGGAGACCCAGTACTTC,CASSLTPWAGDGETQYF,TRBV7-3,TRBJ2-5,TRBD2,NA,17
TGCGCCAGCAGCTTGGCCAGCGGGATATTCACAGATACGCAGTATTTT,CASSLASGIFTDTQYF,TRBV5-1,TRBJ2-3,TRBD2,NA,16
TGTGCCAGCAGACGACCGAGAGCGGGAGTAAGAAATGAGCAGTTCTTC,CASRRPRAGVRNEQFF,TRBV28,TRBJ2-1,TRBD2,NA,16
TGTGCCAGCAGCCGGGACAGGGCCAATGAGCAGTTCTTC,CASSRDRANEQFF,TRBV28,TRBJ2-1,TRBD1,NA,13
TGTGCCAGCTCACCCGGACGTGGAGGGTCCCCTGAAGCTTTCTTT,CASSPGRGGSPEAFF,TRBV18,TRBJ1-1,NA,NA,15
TGCGCCAGCAGCTTAACTAGCGGGAGTGATGAGCAGTTCTTC,CASSLTSGSDEQFF,TRBV5-1,TRBJ2-1,TRBD2,NA,14
TGTGCCAGCAGCGTAGTTGGCAGAACAGATACGCAGTATTTT,CASSVVGRTDTQYF,TRBV9,TRBJ2-3,NA,NA,14
TGCGCCAGCAGCTTGGCGGGACTAGCGGAATACAATGAGCAGTTCTTC,CASSLAGLAEYNEQFF,TRBV5-1,TRBJ2-1,TRBD2,NA,16
TGTGCCATCAGTGAGTCGATTCAGGAGACTAGCTACAATGAGCAGTTCTTC,CAISESIQETSYNEQFF,TRBV10-3,TRBJ2-1,NA,NA,17
TGTGCCAGCAGCTATGGGACTAGCGGGGGGACCGGCTCCTACGAGCAGTACTTC,CASSYGTSGGTGSYEQYF,TRBV7-6,TRBJ2-7,TRBD2,NA,18
TGCGCCAGCAGCCAAGATAGGGGGGGACTAGCGGGCACAGATACGCAGTATTTT,CASSQDRGGLAGTDTQYF,TRBV4-3,TRBJ2-3,TRBD2,once,18
TGTGCCAGCAGTTATCTGGGGGGAGATCAGCCCCAGCATTTT,CASSYLGGDQPQHF,TRBV28,TRBJ1-5,NA,NA,14
TGTGCCAGCAGCCTGTCCTTTCAGACAGCTAACTATGGCTACACCTTC,CASSLSFQTANYGYTF,TRBV28,TRBJ1-2,NA,once,16
TGCAGTGCTAGTGGCACCTACGAGCAGTACTTC,CSASGTYEQYF,TRBV20-1,TRBJ2-7,NA,few,11
TGTGCCAGCAGTGATCAGTTGCCGGGAAACAATCAGCCCCAGCATTTT,CASSDQLPGNNQPQHF,TRBV2,TRBJ1-5,NA,NA,16
TGTGCCAGCAGCTGGACAGGGCTGAACACTGAAGCTTTCTTT,CASSWTGLNTEAFF,TRBV7-9,TRBJ1-1,TRBD1,few,14
TGTGCCAGCAGCTCCCGGACTAGGGAGACGCAGTATTTT,CASSSRTRETQYF,TRBV7-2,TRBJ2-3,TRBD2,NA,13